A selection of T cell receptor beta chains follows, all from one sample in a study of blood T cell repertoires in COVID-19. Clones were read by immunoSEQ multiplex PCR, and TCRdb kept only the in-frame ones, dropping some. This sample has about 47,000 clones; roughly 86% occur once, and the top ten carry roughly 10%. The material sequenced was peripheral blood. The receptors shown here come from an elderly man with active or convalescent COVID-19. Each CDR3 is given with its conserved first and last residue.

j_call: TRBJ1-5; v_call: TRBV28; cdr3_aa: CASSYHTGRSNQPQHF
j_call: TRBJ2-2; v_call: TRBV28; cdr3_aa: CAGGAFNTGELFF
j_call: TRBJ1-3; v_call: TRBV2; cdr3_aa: CASSEAQGFGNTIYF
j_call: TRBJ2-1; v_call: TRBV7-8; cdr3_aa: CASSLGRLAVYNEQFF
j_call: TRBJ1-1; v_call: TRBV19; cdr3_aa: CASSVQLNTEAFF
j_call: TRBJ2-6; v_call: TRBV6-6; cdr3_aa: CASSYGSSGANVLTF
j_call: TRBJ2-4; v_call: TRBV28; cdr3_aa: CASSNQGSKNIQYF
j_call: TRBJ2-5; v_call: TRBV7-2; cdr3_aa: CASSRGTSGIGETQYF
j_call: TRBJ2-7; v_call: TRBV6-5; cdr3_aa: CASRGGGAKYEQYF
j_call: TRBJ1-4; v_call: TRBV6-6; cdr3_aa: CASSSQGGLLEKLFF
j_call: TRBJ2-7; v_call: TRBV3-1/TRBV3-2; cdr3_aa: CASSLGTGPSYEQYF
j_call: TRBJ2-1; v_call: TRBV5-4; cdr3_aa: CASSLGIRTLSYNEQFF
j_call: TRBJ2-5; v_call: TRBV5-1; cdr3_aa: CASSWGGLAGAGETQYF
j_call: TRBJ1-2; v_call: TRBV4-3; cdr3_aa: CASSPTMTGGYYGYTF
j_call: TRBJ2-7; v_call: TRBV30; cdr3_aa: CAWIAGKPLYEQYF
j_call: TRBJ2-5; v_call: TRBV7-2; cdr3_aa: CASSFDWGGQETQYF
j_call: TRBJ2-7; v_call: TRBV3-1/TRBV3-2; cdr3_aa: CASSQNGGSYEQYF
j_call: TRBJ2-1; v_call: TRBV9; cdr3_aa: CASSVALTSPNEQFF
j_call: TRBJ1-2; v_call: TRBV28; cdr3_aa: CAGGRVDYGYTF
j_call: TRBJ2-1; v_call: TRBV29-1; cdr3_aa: CSGGLAGVHEQFF
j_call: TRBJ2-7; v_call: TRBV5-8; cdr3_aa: CASSPWTGQVGYEQYF
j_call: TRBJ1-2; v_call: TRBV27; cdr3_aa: CASSLRGTGVNYGYTF
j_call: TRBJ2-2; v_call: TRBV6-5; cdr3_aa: CASRPGTANTGELFF
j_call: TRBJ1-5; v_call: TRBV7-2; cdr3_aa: CASSPRDRDNQPQHF
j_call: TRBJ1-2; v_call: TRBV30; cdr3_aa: CAWSRGQGNVYGYTF
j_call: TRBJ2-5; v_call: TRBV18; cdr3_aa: CASSLRDYLYQETQYF
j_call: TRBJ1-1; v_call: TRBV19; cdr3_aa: CASSIKRGTEAFF
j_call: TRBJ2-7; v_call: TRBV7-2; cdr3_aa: CASSRTGSYEQYF
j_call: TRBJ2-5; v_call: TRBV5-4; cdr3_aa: CASSPQGQGKETQYF
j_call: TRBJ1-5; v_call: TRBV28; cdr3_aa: CASSFRRVGQPQHF
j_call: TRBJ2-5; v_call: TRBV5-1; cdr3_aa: CASSWGVQWDQETQYF
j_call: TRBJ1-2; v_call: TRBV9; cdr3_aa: CASSVGKGRYGYTF
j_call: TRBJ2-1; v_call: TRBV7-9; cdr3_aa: CASSLDARGRIYNEQFF
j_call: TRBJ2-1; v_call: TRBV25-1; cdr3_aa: CASSEYSGSFDNEQFF
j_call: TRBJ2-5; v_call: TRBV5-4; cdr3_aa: CASSFGGTGQETQYF
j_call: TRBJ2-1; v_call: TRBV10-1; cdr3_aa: CASRKIFAYYNEQFF
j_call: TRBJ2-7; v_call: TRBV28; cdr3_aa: CASSSAGALSYEQYF
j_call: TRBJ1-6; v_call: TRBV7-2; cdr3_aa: CASSLVGHNSPLHF
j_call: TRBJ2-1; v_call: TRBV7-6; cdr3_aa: CASSLGPRTGHNEQFF
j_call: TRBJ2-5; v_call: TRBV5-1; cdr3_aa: CASSLALGRGQVETQYF
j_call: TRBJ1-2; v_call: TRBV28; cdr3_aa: CASSGQIYGYTF
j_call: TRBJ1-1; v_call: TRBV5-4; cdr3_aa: CASSPSGQPNTEAFF
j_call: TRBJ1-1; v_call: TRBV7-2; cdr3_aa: CASRPRTLYTEAFF
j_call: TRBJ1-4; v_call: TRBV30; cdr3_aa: CAWKAQGRIPREKLFF
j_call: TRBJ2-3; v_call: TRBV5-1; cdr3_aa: CASSLVSGGTDTQYF
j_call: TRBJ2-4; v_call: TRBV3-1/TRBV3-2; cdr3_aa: CASSQMAGAGNIQYF
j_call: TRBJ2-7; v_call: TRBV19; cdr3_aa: CASSIRTGWYEQYF